The following is a TCR beta chain sequence with its context. Its antigen is still unknown. No much larger clonotype is one base removed from it; base qualities were not supplied. The data belong to a study of T cell changes during pregnancy in multiple sclerosis (dated by TCRdb to the late 2010s). Context from the whole study: The study examined how the T cell repertoire changed over the course of pregnancy in women with multiple sclerosis.

The library was built by means of the immunoSEQ multiplex PCR assay. TCRdb's version of the immuneACCESS table is confined to in-frame rearrangements and falls short of the full clone set. An unresolved V gene accounts for under half of the shortfall where checked; the remainder is of unknown origin. This sample gives under 80,000 clones in total; less than 95% of them show up just once. The ten largest clones add up to 0.58% of the sample. The CDR3 runs 15 residues from the cysteine to the phenylalanine. Only the CDR3 portion is preserved as DNA: 45 bases, with reading frame beginning at the first base. V loses 5 bases of germline sequence and J loses 1 base, and the interval between the two ends is 12 bases. As encoded in the germline V gene, CDR1 is MGHRA while CDR2 is YSYEKL.

This clonotype originated in a female donor with multiple sclerosis, enrolled in a pregnancy study. The sample here was peripheral blood, taken in the third trimester of pregnancy. This chain joins TRBV4-1 to TRBJ1-3; the D region possibly corresponds to TRBD1 (6 bases align). The DNA reads TGCGCCAGCAGCTCAAACAGGGCATCTGGAAACACCATATATTTT. This sequence encodes CASSSNRASGNTIYF.